This entry is about one T cell receptor beta chain. The target of this receptor is not known. No much larger clonotype is one base removed from it; base qualities were not supplied. In total, approximately 610 healthy bone marrow donors made up the cohort. Cohort members were all nominally healthy when sampled, although unrecorded immune exposures were likely present. The donor tested CMV seronegative, placing the donor among the 350 to 400 seronegative members of the cohort. Every donor gave a peripheral blood sample, and the peripheral blood mononuclear cells from that sample were used for TCR beta sequencing. The Qiagen DNeasy Blood Extraction Kit was used to extract genomic DNA from the blood cell samples. This entry comes from a study of cytomegalovirus exposure and HLA in healthy donors (dated by TCRdb to 2015 to 2018). About the investigation overall: According to an earlier analysis of a few hundred of the donors, about 179 million T cells yielded some 120 million unique TCR beta sequences and less than 300 Gb of sequence data. Donor age, sex, ethnicity and CMV serostatus were compiled alongside the repertoire data. The study profiled the T cell repertoires of 550 to 700 subjects by immunosequencing and related them to cytomegalovirus serostatus. An early release that covered some 630 HLA-typed donors contained around 300 gigabases of sequencing data and around 80 million unique TCR sequences. A later analysis re-analyzed previously published TCR beta repertoires from 666 donors and added high-resolution HLA genotyping to study TCR occurrence patterns. A handful of DR-DQ haplotypes were treated as single units for association and clustering because of strong linkage in the cohort. The study was designed to test whether signatures of past pathogen exposure could be identified by cataloging public T cell receptors. A separate validation cohort of more than 100 different subjects was used in addition to the roughly 670-subject first cohort. Of the roughly 420 genotyped donors, 75% to 85% were placed in the genetic ancestry cluster associated with self-reported Caucasian donors. The number of typed donors differed by locus: about 620-640 for A, B, C, DRB1 and DQB1; approximately 520 for DQA1; some 590 for DPA1; and about 450 for DPB1. The study combined high-throughput TCR immunosequencing, statistical association of individual TCRs with disease status, and machine learning to predict cytomegalovirus infection status. Among 300 to 500 genotyped donors of the cohort, an average of about 240,000 unique TCR beta nucleotide sequences was sequenced per donor, of which about 19% were non-productive. HLA typing included class I and class II loci at four-digit resolution. All discovery cohort repertoires had been generated using a single sequencing platform. An earlier analysis of 587 of the donors applied high-throughput TCR beta sequencing to assess whether each TCR beta V gene segment acted as functional or pseudogenic. The later analysis used no new phenotypic data to find candidate immune exposures, relying instead on TCR beta sequences and their occurrence across donors. A later genetic analysis used genome-wide SNP genotypes for about three fifths of the 666 donors, treating that subset as a discovery cohort.

Libraries were prepared through the immunoSEQ multiplex PCR assay. For the multiplex PCR, a mixture combining 60 forward primers for TCR Vbeta segments and 13 reverse primers for TCR Jbeta segments was used. The CDR3 region of rearranged TCR beta genes was amplified from genomic DNA by a multiplex PCR assay. Amplified TCR beta libraries were sequenced as 87-base-pair reads on the Illumina HiSeq System. In the authors' own workflow: In a later analysis, tens of millions of unique TCR beta chains were counted across the approximately 620 repertoires, and approximately 11 million of these chains were shared by at least two donors. Raw reads were error-corrected and collapsed into unique sequences with a nearest-neighbor algorithm that merged closely related sequences to remove PCR and sequencing errors. To assign V, D and J gene segments, CDR3 sequences were aligned to IMGT reference sequences. For a sequence to be retained, at least a six-nucleotide match to both a V gene segment and a J gene segment was required. Rearrangements were classified as productive when the CDR3 lacked stop codons and remained in frame with V and J, and all other rearrangements were classified as non-productive. Following IMGT convention, CDR3 was defined as the stretch from the second conserved V-encoded cysteine up to the conserved J-encoded phenylalanine. The earlier analysis of about 570 of the donors excluded any sequence lacking an unambiguous match to a single V gene segment. An earlier analysis of several hundred of the donors classified V segments as functional when productive rearrangements were above 56.7% and as segregating when the standard deviation between donors was above 5%. To diagnose cytomegalovirus status from the catalog of TCR beta chain sequences, a statistical classification framework was built. In a later analysis, V and J genes were assigned by comparing TCR nucleotide sequences against IMGT/GENE-DB human TR gene sequences. A later analysis assigned CDR3 sequences and most-parsimonious VDJ recombination scenarios with the TCRdist pipeline. In a later analysis, each TCR beta chain was defined by its CDR3 amino acid sequence together with its V-gene family, and reads without a unique V-gene family were excluded. A later analysis removed 592 highly shared, low-generation-probability nucleotide sequences to deal with suspected cross-contamination and a sequencing artifact. For each public chain, a later analysis derived a clonal expansion index from normalized ranks of inferred template counts within each repertoire. Generation probabilities in a later analysis came from a VDJ recombination model fitted to out-of-frame rearrangements, and those results were checked against IGoR. In a later analysis, hypergeometric tests were used to score TCR-TCR, TCR-HLA and TCR-CMV co-occurrence, with a repertoire-size bias correction applied to TCR pairs. To estimate false discovery rates, a later analysis permuted the HLA or CMV assignments 20 times. A later analysis grouped co-occurring TCRs with DBSCAN, adding TCRdist sequence similarity when clustering within HLA-allele-positive subsets. Repertoires with fewer than 30,000 or more than 120,000 public chains were left out of co-occurrence clustering, as were five repertoires with anomalous nucleotide sharing. TCRdb re-hosts the immuneACCESS table, in-frame sequences only. Its copies lack some clones; in the studies checked, an unresolved V gene accounts for under half of them, and the cause for the rest is not known. D and trimming come from the DNA, and the V and J calls and clone size come from that table. The sample table lists some 160,000 clones, around four fifths of them with a count of one. The ten largest clonotypes hold about 2.5% of the sample.

Results the study describes overall, beyond this receptor: A further reported finding was that TCR beta sequences accurately predicted the HLA-A and HLA-B alleles for most subjects in the first cohort. A total of 150 or so TCR beta chains were listed by the study as associated with cytomegalovirus. In this cohort, only TCR beta chains were sequenced, and detectable features were limited by the absence of alpha or paired-chain data. A later genetic analysis associated a missense DCLRE1C variant with V-gene and J-gene trimming of TCR beta chains, and an independent cohort replicated the association. A later analysis found that HLA-associated TCR beta chains were more clonally expanded and had lower generation probabilities than equally common non-associated chains. A later analysis associated about 17,000 TCR beta sequences with specific HLA alleles at a false discovery rate of 0.05. Most CMV-associated TCR beta chains appeared to be HLA-restricted in a later analysis, and the HLA associations seemed to be driven largely by CMV exposure. In an earlier analysis of several hundred of the donors, most TCR beta V segments were observed in productive rearrangements about 90% or about 30% of the time, broadly matching IMGT annotations. Because some donors lacked HLA typing at each locus, the association tests relied only on the typed subset. A group of highly shared sequence variants was considered likely to be a technical artifact of the sequencing pipeline. The authors suggested that the approach could potentially be generalized to other disease states and immunological phenotypes. When HLA alleles, especially DR and DQ, strongly co-occurred, attributing TCR associations to individual alleles was difficult. Sequencing depth was assumed to be roughly uniform across donors in the presence/absence analyses, though that assumption may not hold. In vitro tests confirmed that three of the cytomegalovirus-associated TCR beta chains recognize cytomegalovirus antigens. Correlated functional status among segregating V segments might be attributable to linkage disequilibrium, but an unknown experimental factor could not be ruled out. Most TCR sequences were observed very rarely across donors, whereas some public TCRs were present in many individuals. A later genetic analysis reported fewer N-insertions in productive TCRs among donors in an Asian-associated ancestry cluster than the roughly 700-donor mean. The earlier analysis of approximately 540 of the donors excluded 15 to 20 rarely observed V segments, including chromosome 9 orphons, because counts were too low. In both the original and validation cohorts, the classifier was reported to diagnose cytomegalovirus status with high specificity and sensitivity. According to a later analysis, TCR association rates differed among HLA loci, with DRB1 alleles showing the most associated TCRs and HLA-C alleles showing the fewest. In a later analysis, several top co-occurrence clusters were reported to appear linked to parvovirus B19, influenza, CMV and Epstein-Barr virus. CMV serostatus was the only immune exposure information available for the cohort.

The specimen was PBMCs. This TCR was sampled from a boy under 10 years old in good health and CMV-seronegative.

The CDR3 region has the sequence CASSHNRVTGEKLFF. Read as DNA, the sequence is TGTGCCAGCAGCCATAACAGGGTTACTGGGGAAAAACTGTTTTTT. The sequence joins TRBV5-8 to TRBJ1-4; TRBD1 might be the D gene, on 6 matching bases. The CDR3 has 15 amino acids, counting the end cysteine and phenylalanine. The read is trimmed to its CDR3 DNA, 45 bases read in frame from base 1. V was cut back by 4 bases and J by 8 bases, leaving a gap of 18 bases between them. CDR1 and CDR2 are read off the germline V gene as SGHTS and YDEGEE.